These 28 T cell receptor beta chains share one sample of origin, sequenced in a study of blood T cell repertoires in COVID-19. Only in-frame clones appear in the TCRdb table, and some are missing; sequencing was by immunoSEQ multiplex PCR. This sample has about 37,000 clones, with 75% to 90% found just once. The specimen sequenced was peripheral blood. These TCRs come from a woman in her 70s with acute or convalescent COVID-19.

In its sample, this clone was seen once. The chain carries TRBV4-2 and TRBJ2-5; D uncertain. The CDR3 covers 15 residues. Germline CDR1 is LGHNA and CDR2 is YNFKEQ. Trimming cost V 1 base and J 1 base, with 10 bases left between them. The CDR3 spells CASSQGSWAQETQYF. Here the CDR3 DNA reads TGTGCCAGCAGCCAAGGGTCTTGGGCCCAAGAGACCCAGTACTTC.

The V call is TRBV7-8, the J call TRBJ2-3, with 12 bases aligning to TRBD1. CDR1 is SGHVS and CDR2 is FQNEAQ in the germline V gene. The CDR3 has 15 residues. V was pared by 1 base and J by 11 bases, with 7 bases of the junction left unmatched. The DNA of the CDR3 is TGTGCCAGCAGCTTAGGGGGACAGGGGGCTTTAAGGCAGTATTTT. This encodes CASSLGGQGALRQYF. The full variable domain, with the rest looked up from reference TRBV7-8 and TRBJ2-3, is GAGVSQSPRYKVAKRGQDVALRCDPISGHVSLFWYQQALGQGPEFLTYFQNEAQLDKSGLPSDRFFAERPEGSVSTLKIQRTQQEDSAVYLCASSLGGQGALRQYFGPGTRLTVL.

J is TRBJ2-1 and V is TRBV5-1; 7 bases match TRBD2. Per the germline V gene, CDR1 is SGHRS and CDR2 is YFSETQ. Losses at the gene ends were 0 bases for V and 2 bases for J; bases not matched to a gene: 8. The CDR3 has 17 residues. CDR3 DNA sequence: TGCGCCAGCAGCTTGGAGCCAGCGGGAAATGCCTACAATGAGCAGTTCTTC. Its translation is CASSLEPAGNAYNEQFF.

This rearrangement joins TRBV7-2 to TRBJ2-1; 8 bases agree with TRBD1. This CDR3 is built from 14 residues. Unmatched junction bases numbered 10, after V lost 5 bases and J lost 10 bases. Germline assignment: CDR1 SGHTA and CDR2 FQGNSA. The CDR3 sequence is CASSPGQGFDEQFF. Written as DNA, the CDR3 is TGTGCCAGCAGCCCTGGACAGGGATTTGACGAGCAGTTCTTC. The whole variable domain, remainder taken from reference TRBV7-2 and TRBJ2-1, is GAGVSQSPSNKVTEKGKDVELRCDPISGHTALYWYRQSLGQGLEFLIYFQGNSAPDKSGLPSDRFSAERTGGSVSTLTIQRTQQEDSAVYLCASSPGQGFDEQFFGPGTRLTVL.

This rearrangement joins TRBV9 to TRBJ2-1, with 9 positions matching TRBD2. The CDR3 is 16 amino acids. Germline V gene sequence: CDR1 SGDLS, CDR2 YYNGEE. Trimming at V came to 0 bases and at J to 5 bases, leaving 6 bases not matched to a gene. The CDR3 DNA follows: TGTGCCAGCAGCGTAGGGGCTCAGCGGGGGGACAATGAGCAGTTCTTC. The encoded protein is CASSVGAQRGDNEQFF.

The chain links TRBV7-6 to TRBJ2-7; D is undetermined. V was pared by 5 bases and J by 7 bases, with 9 bases between. Per the germline V gene, CDR1 is SGHVS and CDR2 is FNYEAQ. This CDR3 is 11 amino acids long. CDR3 amino acids: CASSPDTEQYF. The CDR3, as DNA: TGTGCCAGCAGCCCAGACACTGAGCAGTACTTC.

The gene calls are TRBV11-2 and TRBJ2-7; TRBD1 agrees at 12 bases. The V gene end was trimmed by 9 bases and the J gene end by 4 bases; junction bases not matched to a gene: 4. The CDR3 totals 13 residues. CDR1 and CDR2 from the germline V gene are SGHAT and FQNNGV. CDR3 nucleotides: TGTGCCAGTAAGGGACAGGGGGCTTACGAGCAGTACTTC. Translated: CASKGQGAYEQYF.

The gene calls are TRBV5-1 and TRBJ2-3; 16 nucleotides match TRBD2. Unmatched junction bases numbered 11, after V lost 4 bases and J lost 3 bases. The germline gives CDR1 SGHRS, CDR2 YFSETQ. There are 19 residues in the CDR3. The CDR3 region is CASSRGTSGRAKGTDTQYF. CDR3 bases: TGCGCCAGCAGCCGAGGGACTAGCGGGAGGGCCAAGGGGACAGATACGCAGTATTTT.

V usage is TRBV7-2 and J usage is TRBJ2-5, with TRBD2 as a possible D gene (6 bases). The length of the CDR3 is 14 residues. Trimming pared 3 bases from V and 2 bases from J, leaving 10 bases between. Germline values: CDR1 SGHTA, CDR2 FQGNSA. The CDR3 loop reads CASSFFSGQETQYF. CDR3 sequence (DNA): TGTGCCAGCAGCTTCTTTAGCGGACAAGAGACCCAGTACTTC.

The chain recombines TRBV7-8 with TRBJ1-1; 7 bases match TRBD1. The CDR3 covers 15 residues. Germline CDR1 and CDR2: SGHVS and FQNEAQ. Unmatched junction bases numbered 6, after V lost 4 bases and J lost 1 base. CDR3 loop: CASSSFRDRNTEAFF. For the CDR3, the DNA is TGTGCCAGCAGCTCCTTTAGGGACAGGAACACTGAAGCTTTCTTT.

The chain joins TRBV6-5 to TRBJ2-7; TRBD1 might be the D (6 bases). CDR1 is MNHEY, CDR2 SVGAGI, per germline. With 6 bases removed from V and 2 bases from J, the gap between germline ends came to 17 bases. This CDR3 has 15 amino acids. The CDR3 reads CASRRTVLVPYEQYF. DNA of the CDR3: TGTGCCAGCAGACGGACAGTGTTGGTACCCTACGAGCAGTACTTC.

V gene TRBV4-2 combines with J gene TRBJ2-3, with TRBD2 identical over 12 bases. The CDR3 is 18 amino acids. Germline CDR1 is LGHNA and CDR2 is YNFKEQ. With V trimmed by 0 bases and J by 4 bases, 8 bases remained unmatched. This CDR3 is CASSQEWASGGAADTQYF. The CDR3 DNA reads TGTGCCAGCAGCCAAGAGTGGGCTAGCGGGGGGGCAGCAGATACGCAGTATTTT.

The chain employs TRBV6-1 and TRBJ2-7; 8 bases line up with TRBD2. The CDR3 extends over 14 amino acids. J lost 6 bases, V lost 2 bases, and 6 bases had no gene match. Germline values: CDR1 MNHNS, CDR2 SASEGT. Here the CDR3 DNA reads TGTGCCAGCAGTGAAAGGGGTCTAGCGGGCGAGCAGTACTTC. It codes for CASSERGLAGEQYF.

This clone appeared once. The V call is TRBV29-1, the J call TRBJ2-7; 14 bases agree with TRBD2. This CDR3 region has 16 residues. Per germline, CDR1 SQVTM and CDR2 ANQGSEA. After removal of 4 bases from V and 3 bases from J, the junction contained 8 bases not matched to a gene. CDR3: CSVAAGTSGSHYEQYF. CDR3 coding DNA: TGCAGCGTTGCTGCTGGGACTAGCGGGAGTCACTACGAGCAGTACTTC.

This chain joins TRBV12-3 or TRBV12-4 and TRBJ2-1; perhaps TRBD2 as D (5 bases). Trimming stripped 6 bases from V and 10 bases from J, with 10 bases between. The CDR3 sequence is 11 residues long. CDR3 sequence reads: CASSPSGEQFF. The CDR3 DNA reads TGTGCCAGCAGCCCCTCGGGAGAGCAGTTCTTC.

This chain links TRBV18 with TRBJ1-4, with 7 positions matching TRBD1. CDR3 length: 15 amino acids. J lost 8 bases, V lost 3 bases, and 9 bases had no gene match. Germline V gives CDR1 KGHSH, CDR2 LQKENI. The CDR3 DNA sequence: TGTGCCAGCTCACCTGGAGGGGGCGACCGGGAAAAACTGTTTTTT. It is translated as CASSPGGGDREKLFF.

This chain joins TRBV20-1 and TRBJ2-3; unclear D gene. The V end was cut by 4 bases, the J end by 0 bases, with 2 bases between. CDR1 is DFQATT, CDR2 SNEGSKA, per germline (reference sequence). The CDR3 is 11 amino acids. The CDR3 sequence is CSATSTDTQYF. CDR3 nucleotide sequence: TGCAGTGCTACTAGCACAGATACGCAGTATTTT.

The chain joins TRBV5-1 to TRBJ1-1; 7 nucleotides align to TRBD1. Germline V gives CDR1 SGHRS, CDR2 YFSETQ. V gave up 1 base and J gave up 5 bases; unmatched junction bases: 11. CDR3 size: 16 residues. CDR3: CASSLITGVEKTEAFF. For the CDR3, the DNA is TGCGCCAGCAGCTTGATCACAGGGGTAGAAAAAACTGAAGCTTTCTTT.

This rearrangement joins TRBV6-2 or TRBV6-3 to TRBJ2-2; tentative D call: TRBD2 (6 bases). Germline assignment: CDR1 MNHEY and CDR2 SVGEGT. The ends were cut back, 0 bases at V and 6 bases at J, with 8 bases in the middle. This CDR3 is built from 14 residues. The CDR3 DNA is TGTGCCAGCAGTTACTCGGGGGAGGCCGGGGAGCTGTTTTTT. Protein: CASSYSGEAGELFF.

CDR3 nucleotide sequence: TGTGCCAGCAGCCCTCCCGGGACTAGGGTCTACAATGAGCAGTTCTTC. This translates into CASSPPGTRVYNEQFF. This sequence joins TRBV7-2 and TRBJ2-1; 8 nucleotides line up with TRBD2. Germline CDR1 and CDR2: SGHTA and FQGNSA. The CDR3 has 16 residues. The junction had 9 bases not matched to a gene; V was cut back by 5 bases and J by 3 bases.

The V gene is TRBV28, the J gene TRBJ1-2; D unresolved. The CDR3 covers 11 residues. Trimming removed 6 bases from V and 2 bases from J, with 4 bases in between. The V gene's germline CDR1 is MDHEN and CDR2 SYDVKM. CDR3 in DNA: TGTGCCAGCAGCCAAAACTATGGCTACACCTTC. Amino acid sequence: CASSQNYGYTF.

In its sample, this clone was seen once. The chain carries TRBV6-2 or TRBV6-3 and TRBJ2-1; D is perhaps TRBD2 (6 bases). V was clipped by 4 bases and J by 14 bases, with 15 bases between them. Germline-derived CDR1 and CDR2 are MNHEY and SVGEGT. The CDR3 runs 12 residues. The CDR3 nucleotides are TGTGCCAGCAGTTTGCCGGGAGCGTTGGAGTTCTTC. Translation gives CASSLPGALEFF.

The V and J genes are TRBV5-1 and TRBJ2-5; D ambiguous. This CDR3 is built from 13 residues. Trimming took off 5 bases at V and 1 base at J, with 9 bases between the two ends. Per the germline V gene, CDR1 is SGHRS and CDR2 is YFSETQ. This chain's CDR3 is CASSKNFQETQYF. In nucleotides, the CDR3 is TGCGCCAGCAGTAAAAACTTCCAAGAGACCCAGTACTTC.

Only a few counts were recorded for this clone. The chain couples TRBV7-9 to TRBJ2-7; D might be TRBD1 (6 bases). V lost 5 bases, J lost 6 bases, and 11 bases lay in between. The CDR3 contains 12 residues. Germline CDR1 is SEHNR and CDR2 is FQNEAQ (reference sequence). CDR3 DNA sequence: TGTGCCAGCAGCCGAACAGGGCCCGAGCAGTACTTC. Residues: CASSRTGPEQYF.

The chain carries TRBV9 and TRBJ2-7; D may be TRBD2 (6 bases). The CDR3 is 17 amino acids. Germline lookup yields CDR1 SGDLS and CDR2 YYNGEE. The V gene lost 0 bases and the J gene lost 2 bases, with 18 bases spanning the gap. The CDR3 is CASSVGPTLALTYEQYF. The CDR3 DNA is TGTGCCAGCAGCGTAGGTCCCACTCTAGCGCTTACCTACGAGCAGTACTTC.

This clone appeared a few times. The chain links TRBV6-5 to TRBJ2-7; unclear D gene. Trimming took 10 bases from V and 2 from J, leaving 12 bases between them. Germline-derived CDR1 and CDR2 are MNHEY and SVGAGI. This CDR3 has 12 residues. The CDR3 region has the DNA TGTGCCACCACGCGAATCCCCTACGAGCAGTACTTC. It is translated as CATTRIPYEQYF.

This sequence joins TRBV6-5 and TRBJ1-2; 9 bases match TRBD1. V shed 7 bases, J shed 8 bases, and the junction held 2 bases outside the gene matches. This CDR3 has 11 residues. Germline V gives CDR1 MNHEY, CDR2 SVGAGI. In DNA form, the CDR3 reads TGTGCCAGCACGGGACAGGGAGGCTACACCTTC. This translates into CASTGQGGYTF.

The chain couples TRBV4-1 to TRBJ2-1; D is possibly TRBD2 (6 bases). V lost 1 base and J 2 bases, leaving 9 bases between the germline ends. CDR1 is MGHRA, CDR2 YSYEKL, per germline. There are 15 residues in the CDR3. The CDR3 region has the DNA TGCGCCAGCAGCCAAGGACTAGATACCTACAATGAGCAGTTCTTC. Its translation: CASSQGLDTYNEQFF.